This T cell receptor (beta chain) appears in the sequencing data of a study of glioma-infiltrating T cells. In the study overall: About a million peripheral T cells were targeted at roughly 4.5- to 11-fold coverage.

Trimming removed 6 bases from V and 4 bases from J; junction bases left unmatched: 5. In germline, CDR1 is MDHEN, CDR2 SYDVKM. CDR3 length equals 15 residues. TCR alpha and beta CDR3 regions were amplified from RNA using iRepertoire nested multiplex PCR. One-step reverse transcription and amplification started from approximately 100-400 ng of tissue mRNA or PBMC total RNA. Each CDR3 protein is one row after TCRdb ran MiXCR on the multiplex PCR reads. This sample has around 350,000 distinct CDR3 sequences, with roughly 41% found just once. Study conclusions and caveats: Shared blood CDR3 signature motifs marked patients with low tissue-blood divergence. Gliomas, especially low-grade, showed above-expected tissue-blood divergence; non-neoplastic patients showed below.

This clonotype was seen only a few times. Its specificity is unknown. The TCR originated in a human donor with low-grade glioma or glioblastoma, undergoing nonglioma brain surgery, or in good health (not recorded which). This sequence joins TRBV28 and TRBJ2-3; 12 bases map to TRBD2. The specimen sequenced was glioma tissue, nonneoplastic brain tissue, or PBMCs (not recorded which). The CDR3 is CASSPTSGSPDTQYF. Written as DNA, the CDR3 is TGTGCCAGCAGCCCGACTAGCGGGAGCCCAGATACGCAGTATTTT.